These T cell receptor beta chains were read from a single sample in a study of cytomegalovirus exposure and HLA in healthy donors. The repertoire was sequenced with immunoSEQ multiplex PCR; TCRdb's copy has only in-frame clones and lacks some. The data contain roughly 160,000 clones, roughly three quarters of them singletons. Source material: PBMCs. The receptor source for this set is a woman between 45 and 65 years old in good health and CMV-seropositive. Both conserved end residues are part of each CDR3. A D gene is named only where the DNA matches it firmly. A row's size may be missing; if present it is once, few, many or a size class.

D	size	J	V	CDR3	DNA
NA	once	TRBJ1-5	TRBV30	CAWGRDKGGYNQPQHF	TGTGCCTGGGGGAGGGATAAGGGGGGCTACAATCAGCCCCAGCATTTT
TRBD2	few	TRBJ2-1	TRBV10-3	CAIGQTSGGAYNEQFF	TGTGCCATCGGGCAAACTAGCGGGGGGGCTTACAATGAGCAGTTCTTC
NA	few	TRBJ1-1	TRBV18	CASSPEVTGSTEAFF	TGTGCCAGCTCACCAGAAGTAACAGGGTCCACTGAAGCTTTCTTT
NA	NA	TRBJ2-1	TRBV6-5	CASSYSRVNEQFF	TGTGCCAGCAGTTACTCCAGGGTCAATGAGCAGTTCTTC
NA	NA	TRBJ1-5	TRBV28	CASTPGGFSAVGQPQHF	TGTGCCAGCACCCCAGGAGGTTTTTCGGCGGTTGGTCAGCCCCAGCATTTT
NA	few	TRBJ1-6	TRBV2	CASSAQTLRALHF	TGTGCCAGCAGTGCCCAGACTCTACGTGCGCTCCACTTT
NA	NA	TRBJ2-1	TRBV10-3	CAISESTRGSYNEQFF	TGTGCCATCAGTGAGTCGACTCGCGGATCCTACAATGAGCAGTTCTTC
TRBD2	NA	TRBJ2-2	TRBV10-1	CASSGGTSEGVNTGELFF	TGCGCCAGCAGTGGAGGGACTAGCGAAGGGGTGAACACCGGGGAGCTGTTTTTT
NA	NA	TRBJ1-1	TRBV2	CASSGAGGAGTEAFF	TGTGCCAGCAGTGGTGCGGGGGGCGCCGGGACTGAAGCTTTCTTT
TRBD2	NA	TRBJ2-7	TRBV19	CASSPPGGDEQYF	TGTGCCAGTAGTCCCCCGGGAGGGGACGAGCAGTACTTC
TRBD1	NA	TRBJ1-1	TRBV2	CASSDRDTEAFF	TGTGCCAGCAGCGACAGGGACACTGAAGCCTTCTTT
TRBD1	NA	TRBJ1-2	TRBV6-1	CASGDRGGYGYTF	TGTGCCAGCGGGGACAGGGGGGGTTATGGCTACACCTTC
TRBD2	few	TRBJ2-1	TRBV6-5	CASSDSWRGGNEQFF	TGTGCCAGCAGCGACTCGTGGCGGGGGGGCAATGAGCAGTTCTTC
NA	NA	TRBJ2-6	TRBV19	CASSERLRRGANVLTF	TGTGCCAGTAGTGAGAGGCTTCGGCGAGGGGCCAACGTCCTGACTTTC
TRBD2	NA	TRBJ2-1	TRBV5-6	CATRPAGGGYNEQFF	TGTGCCACACGCCCAGCGGGCGGGGGATACAATGAGCAGTTCTTC
NA	NA	TRBJ2-7	TRBV6-5	CASSIRNSYEQYF	TGTGCCAGCAGTATCAGGAACTCCTACGAGCAGTACTTC
TRBD2	few	TRBJ2-2	TRBV10-3	CAISESRTSGSGELFF	TGTGCCATCAGTGAGTCCAGGACTAGCGGGAGCGGGGAGCTGTTTTTT
TRBD2	NA	TRBJ2-7	TRBV7-7	CASSSYTSGACEQYF	TGTGCTAGCAGCTCCTATACTAGCGGAGCCTGTGAGCAGTACTTC
NA	NA	TRBJ2-1	TRBV30	CASSIGDEQFF	TGTGCCTCCTCTATAGGAGATGAGCAGTTCTTC
NA	once	TRBJ1-2	TRBV4-3	CASSQGVRQAMGGYTF	TGCGCCAGCAGCCAAGGAGTAAGACAGGCCATGGGGGGCTACACCTTC
NA	NA	TRBJ2-4	TRBV28	CASSYPTKNSQYF	TGTGCCAGCAGTTACCCAACCAAAAACAGTCAGTACTTC
NA	NA	TRBJ1-1	TRBV11-3	CASSLDRNTEAFF	TGTGCCAGCAGCTTAGACAGGAACACTGAAGCTTTCTTT
NA	NA	TRBJ2-1	TRBV13	CASSHSGDPSSYNEQFF	TGTGCCAGCAGCCACTCAGGGGACCCCAGCTCCTACAATGAGCAGTTCTTC
NA	NA	TRBJ1-4	TRBV19	CASSIGGADEKLFF	TGTGCCAGTAGTATAGGAGGAGCAGACGAAAAACTGTTTTTT
NA	NA	TRBJ1-1	TRBV6-5	CASSYSLERVAFF	TGTGCCAGCAGTTACTCACTGGAGAGAGTGGCTTTCTTT
TRBD1	NA	TRBJ1-4	TRBV11-2	CASSFRQGRGGTNEKLFF	TGTGCCAGCAGCTTTCGACAGGGGAGGGGAGGAACTAATGAAAAACTGTTTTTT
TRBD2	NA	TRBJ2-1	TRBV9	CASSVAYSGGAANNEQFF	TGTGCCAGCAGCGTAGCTTACAGCGGGGGGGCCGCAAACAATGAGCAGTTCTTC
NA	NA	TRBJ1-5	TRBV7-2	CASSGGHRNQPQHF	TGTGCCAGCAGCGGGGGACACCGCAATCAGCCCCAGCATTTT
TRBD2	NA	TRBJ2-3	TRBV5-6	CASSWGGDGTDTQYF	TGTGCCAGCAGCTGGGGGGGAGATGGCACAGATACGCAGTATTTT
NA	NA	TRBJ1-1	TRBV11-2	CASSLRGTSNTEAFF	TGTGCCAGCAGCTTGCGTGGGACTTCGAACACTGAAGCTTTCTTT
NA	NA	TRBJ2-3	TRBV29-1	CSVQEGATDTQYF	TGCAGCGTTCAGGAGGGGGCAACAGATACGCAGTATTTT
TRBD2	once	TRBJ2-7	TRBV4-2	CASSQEWLAGGPGENEQYF	TGTGCCAGCAGCCAAGAGTGGCTAGCGGGAGGGCCAGGAGAAAACGAGCAGTACTTC